This TCR beta chain was documented in a study of blood T cell repertoires in COVID-19. Study context: Sources were T cells, B-cell-depleted T cells, or PBMCs; the material itself was cDNA or gDNA.

The method was immunoSEQ multiplex PCR; TCRdb's version includes in-frame clones alone and lacks a portion of them. The sample holds some 240,000 clones; around 84% are singletons and the top ten take 9.7%. Germline V gene lookup returns CDR1 SNHLY and CDR2 FYNNEI. Unmatched junction bases numbered 12, after V lost 6 bases and J lost 1 base. CDR3 length: 17 amino acids. The TCR was taken from a man over 45 with active or convalescent COVID-19. The genes are TRBV2 and TRBJ1-1; TRBD1 matches 9 bases. Sequenced material: peripheral blood. The CDR3 DNA reads as TGTGCCAGCAGCCGCCGGGACAGGGTTAGGGGGAACACTGAAGCTTTCTTT. This translates into CASSRRDRVRGNTEAFF. The entire variable domain, with the rest obtained from reference TRBV2 and TRBJ1-1, is as follows: EPEVTQTPSHQVTQMGQEVILRCVPISNHLYFYWYRQILGQKVEFLVSFYNNEISEKSEIFDDQFSVERPDGSNFTLKIRSTKLEDSAMYFCASSRRDRVRGNTEAFFGQGTRLTVV.